This is a list of T cell receptor beta chains from one sample in a study of CD8 T cells in ankylosing spondylitis. One entry per CDR3 protein, called by TCRdb with MiXCR from the 5' RACE reads. Here the sample spans approximately 500,000 distinct CDR3 sequences, roughly 13% being singletons. The sample comprised blood, either unsorted or a sorted T cell fraction (not recorded which). These receptor sequences come from a male donor with ankylosing spondylitis. Both conserved end residues are part of each CDR3. A D gene is named only where the DNA matches it firmly. Some rows mark clone size as missing; the rest say once, few, many or name a class of expanded clone.

TRBJ2-3 | 15 | TRBV11-3 | many | NA | CASSLGFLGTDTQYF | TGTGCCAGCAGCTTAGGATTCCTTGGCACAGATACGCAGTATTTT
TRBJ2-2 | 13 | TRBV7-9 | many | NA | CASSPDSTGELFF | TGTGCCAGCAGCCCCGACAGCACCGGGGAGCTGTTTTTT
TRBJ2-1 | 18 | TRBV11-2 | few | TRBD1 | CASSLDSLEAGGYNEQFF | TGTGCCAGCAGCTTAGATTCATTGGAGGCAGGGGGATACAATGAGCAGTTCTTC
TRBJ2-1 | 12 | TRBV20-1 | NA | TRBD2 | CSARPASGVQFF | TGCAGTGCTAGACCAGCTAGCGGGGTCCAGTTCTTC
TRBJ2-3 | 14 | TRBV20-1 | NA | TRBD2 | CSAKKREGADTQYF | TGCAGTGCTAAAAAGCGGGAGGGTGCAGATACGCAGTATTTT
TRBJ1-1 | 13 | TRBV2 | many | NA | CASSGLVNTEAFF | TGTGCCAGCAGTGGCTTAGTAAACACTGAAGCTTTCTTT
TRBJ2-3 | 14 | TRBV7-2 | NA | NA | CASSSGLTTDTQYF | TGTGCCAGCAGCTCAGGACTGACTACAGATACGCAGTATTTT
TRBJ2-2 | 14 | TRBV7-2 | NA | NA | CASSLAVVGGELFF | TGTGCCAGCAGCTTAGCTGTTGTCGGCGGGGAGCTGTTTTTT
TRBJ1-5 | 15 | TRBV7-9 | NA | TRBD1 | CASSLDGQGNLPQHF | TGTGCCAGCAGCTTAGACGGACAGGGAAATTTGCCCCAGCATTTT
TRBJ1-5 | 14 | TRBV7-9 | NA | NA | CASSYSTGPGAQHF | TGTGCCAGCAGTTATAGCACCGGGCCTGGGGCCCAGCATTTT
TRBJ2-7 | 14 | TRBV20-1 | few | NA | CSARDLGGNDEQYF | TGCAGTGCTAGAGATCTCGGAGGTAACGACGAGCAGTACTTC
TRBJ2-5 | 14 | TRBV5-1 | NA | NA | CASSRGADQETQYF | TGCGCCAGCAGCCGGGGGGCGGACCAAGAGACCCAGTACTTC
TRBJ2-6 | 13 | TRBV18 | few | NA | CASLSSGANVLTF | TGTGCCAGCCTCTCCTCTGGGGCCAACGTCCTGACTTTC
TRBJ1-1 | 12 | TRBV20-1 | NA | NA | CSASWQNTEAFF | TGCAGTGCTAGTTGGCAGAACACTGAAGCTTTCTTT
TRBJ2-7 | 14 | TRBV5-1 | few | NA | CASSHQGTIDEQYF | TGCGCCAGCAGCCATCAGGGGACCATCGACGAGCAGTACTTC
TRBJ1-2 | 15 | TRBV28 | NA | NA | CASSPEGREVYGYTF | TGTGCCAGCAGTCCTGAGGGACGGGAAGTCTATGGCTACACCTTC
TRBJ1-4 | 15 | TRBV25-1 | NA | TRBD1 | CASSNRDSLNEKLFF | TGTGCCAGCAGTAACCGGGACAGCCTTAATGAAAAACTGTTTTTT
TRBJ2-1 | 16 | TRBV3-1 | NA | TRBD2 | CASSPTGAGGPIEQFF | TGTGCCAGCAGCCCCACGGGAGCGGGAGGGCCGATTGAGCAGTTCTTC
TRBJ2-2 | 14 | TRBV5-1 | few | TRBD1 | CATTRDRNTGELFF | TGCGCCACCACCCGGGACAGAAACACCGGGGAGCTGTTTTTT
TRBJ2-5 | 18 | TRBV4-1 | NA | TRBD2 | CASSHLSQVAGGYETQYF | TGCGCCAGCAGCCACCTCTCTCAAGTGGCGGGAGGTTACGAGACCCAGTACTTC
TRBJ2-5 | 16 | TRBV24-1 | many | TRBD1 | CATSQLGQLNQETQYF | TGTGCCACCAGTCAATTGGGACAGTTGAATCAAGAGACCCAGTACTTC
TRBJ1-3 | 16 | TRBV3-1 | few | NA | CASSNQQAGSGNTIYF | TGTGCCAGCAGCAACCAACAGGCGGGCTCTGGAAACACCATATATTTT
TRBJ2-3 | 15 | TRBV20-1 | few | TRBD2 | CSATTSGRDTDTQYF | TGCAGTGCCACTACTAGCGGGAGGGACACAGATACGCAGTATTTT
TRBJ2-5 | 13 | TRBV25-1 | few | NA | CASSELGRMTQYF | TGTGCCAGCAGTGAATTAGGCAGGATGACCCAGTACTTC
TRBJ2-3 | 15 | TRBV24-1 | few | TRBD2 | CATSDPGTSADTQYF | TGTGCCACCAGTGACCCGGGGACTAGCGCAGATACGCAGTATTTT
TRBJ2-3 | 12 | TRBV20-1 | few | NA | CSARPGGDTQYF | TGCAGTGCTAGACCCGGCGGAGATACGCAGTATTTT
TRBJ2-2 | 15 | TRBV5-1 | many | NA | CASSLSTRNTGELFF | TGCGCCAGCAGCCTATCTACTAGAAACACCGGGGAGCTGTTTTTT
TRBJ2-7 | 14 | TRBV3-1 | NA | NA | CASSPALSTYEQYF | TGTGCCAGCAGCCCCGCCCTATCCACTTACGAGCAGTACTTC
TRBJ2-2 | 12 | TRBV5-8 | many | TRBD1 | CASTTGTGELFF | TGTGCCAGCACGACAGGGACCGGGGAGCTGTTTTTT
TRBJ2-3 | 18 | TRBV27 | few | TRBD2 | CASSLRSSTSASTDTQYF | TGTGCCAGCAGTTTAAGATCGTCGACTAGCGCCAGCACAGATACGCAGTATTTT
TRBJ2-7 | 14 | TRBV10-3 | NA | NA | CAISNRVVRHEQYF | TGTGCCATCAGTAACAGGGTGGTCCGCCACGAGCAGTACTTC
TRBJ2-5 | 14 | TRBV12-3/TRBV12-4 | NA | TRBD1 | CASTKAGGRETQYF | TGTGCCAGCACCAAAGCAGGGGGCAGGGAGACCCAGTACTTC
TRBJ2-1 | 15 | TRBV5-4 | NA | NA | CASATGAGSSNEQFF | TGTGCCAGCGCAACCGGGGCAGGGAGTTCCAATGAGCAGTTCTTC
TRBJ1-2 | 14 | TRBV27 | NA | TRBD1 | CASSWTGDNYGYTF | TGTGCCAGCAGCTGGACAGGGGATAACTATGGCTACACCTTC
TRBJ2-4 | 16 | TRBV20-1 | NA | NA | CSARDRSGRGWNIQYF | TGCAGTGCTAGAGATCGGTCTGGAAGGGGTTGGAACATTCAGTACTTC
TRBJ2-1 | 17 | TRBV18 | few | TRBD2 | CASSPPLAGGLYNEQFF | TGTGCCAGCTCACCACCGCTAGCGGGAGGGCTCTATAATGAGCAGTTCTTC
TRBJ2-5 | 14 | TRBV7-2 | NA | NA | CASSLARYQETQYF | TGTGCCAGCAGCTTAGCCAGGTACCAAGAGACCCAGTACTTC
TRBJ2-2 | 14 | TRBV7-2 | NA | NA | CASSSVHLVGELFF | TGTGCCAGCAGCTCCGTGCATTTGGTCGGTGAGCTGTTTTTT
TRBJ2-5 | 13 | TRBV5-6 | many | NA | CASWVIAGETQYF | TGTGCCAGCTGGGTAATAGCCGGGGAGACCCAGTACTTC
TRBJ1-3 | 13 | TRBV20-1 | few | NA | CSAREVSGNTIYF | TGCAGTGCTAGAGAAGTCTCTGGAAACACCATATATTTT
TRBJ2-1 | 12 | TRBV7-2 | NA | NA | CASSRTFDEQFF | TGTGCCAGCAGCCGGACCTTCGATGAGCAGTTCTTC
TRBJ1-5 | 14 | TRBV12-3/TRBV12-4 | many | NA | CASTEWGRGQPQHF | TGTGCCAGCACCGAGTGGGGGCGCGGGCAGCCCCAGCATTTT
TRBJ1-4 | 12 | TRBV2 | NA | NA | CASSPMNEKLFF | TGTGCCAGCAGTCCCATGAATGAAAAACTGTTTTTT
TRBJ2-1 | 15 | TRBV6-5 | few | TRBD2 | CASSYGQGLQDEQFF | TGTGCCAGCAGTTACGGCCAGGGACTACAAGATGAGCAGTTCTTC
TRBJ2-3 | 15 | TRBV20-1 | NA | TRBD2 | CSAEGLAGVTDTQYF | TGCAGTGCCGAGGGACTAGCGGGAGTTACAGATACGCAGTATTTT
TRBJ2-1 | 15 | TRBV2 | few | TRBD2 | CASTSSAGESNEQFF | TGTGCCAGCACCAGTTCAGCGGGAGAGTCCAATGAGCAGTTCTTC
TRBJ2-1 | 16 | TRBV29-1 | NA | NA | CSVEAVDRSSYNEQFF | TGCAGCGTTGAAGCAGTCGATCGGAGCTCCTACAATGAGCAGTTCTTC
TRBJ1-2 | 12 | TRBV3-1 | few | NA | CASRADTYGYTF | TGTGCCAGCAGAGCGGACACATATGGCTACACCTTC
TRBJ1-2 | 15 | TRBV4-1 | NA | NA | CASSQSRGGPYGYTF | TGCGCCAGCAGCCAGTCGCGCGGGGGGCCCTATGGCTACACCTTC
TRBJ2-3 | 13 | TRBV29-1 | NA | TRBD2 | CSAGASGSDTQYF | TGCAGCGCTGGAGCTAGCGGGAGTGATACGCAGTATTTT
TRBJ1-2 | 16 | TRBV19 | few | TRBD1 | CASSIDYRTGGLGYTF | TGTGCCAGTAGTATAGATTATCGGACAGGGGGCCTTGGCTACACCTTC
TRBJ2-7 | 17 | TRBV5-1 | NA | TRBD1 | CASSLGSYRGSSYEQYF | TGCGCCAGCAGCTTGGGGTCGTACAGGGGATCCTCCTACGAGCAGTACTTC
TRBJ2-4 | 18 | TRBV11-2 | many | NA | CASSQPVWGPGSKNIQYF | TGTGCCAGCAGCCAACCCGTTTGGGGGCCCGGATCCAAAAACATTCAGTACTTC
TRBJ1-5 | 15 | TRBV24-1 | NA | TRBD1 | CATSERDRGNQPQHF | TGTGCCACCAGTGAACGGGACAGGGGTAATCAGCCCCAGCATTTT
TRBJ2-5 | 15 | TRBV5-1 | few | NA | CASSLAWSAQETQYF | TGCGCCAGCAGCTTGGCCTGGTCAGCACAAGAGACCCAGTACTTC
TRBJ1-2 | 14 | TRBV11-2 | NA | NA | CASSPVGGSYGYTF | TGTGCCAGCAGCCCCGTCGGGGGCTCCTATGGCTACACCTTC
TRBJ2-3 | 16 | TRBV6-1 | few | TRBD2 | CASSELAGETTDTQYF | TGTGCCAGCAGTGAACTAGCGGGAGAAACAACAGATACGCAGTATTTT
TRBJ1-5 | 12 | TRBV21-1 | few | NA | CASKGTNQPQHF | TGTGCCAGCAAGGGGACCAATCAGCCCCAGCATTTT
TRBJ2-7 | 15 | TRBV7-6 | few | TRBD1 | CASSLGTGGVSEQYF | TGTGCCAGCAGCTTAGGGACAGGGGGCGTTTCCGAGCAGTACTTC